This T cell receptor (beta chain) emerged from a study of T cells in Graves' hyperthyroidism and ophthalmopathy. The CDR3 is 14 amino acids. The germline V gene encodes CDR1 MNHEY and CDR2 SVGAGI. The V end lost 2 bases, the J end lost 3 bases, and 11 bases lay between the germline ends. RNA transcripts gave rise to amplified TCR beta CDR3 regions. The HTBI primer set was used in a first-round RT-PCR of the TCR CDR3. TCRdb passed the multiplex PCR reads through MiXCR, listing each CDR3 protein once. This table has around 350,000 distinct CDR3 sequences, roughly 19% appearing once. This clonotype was observed many times.

The sequence was collected from a woman under 30 with Graves' hyperthyroidism. Sequenced sample: blood. The V gene is TRBV6-5, the J gene TRBJ2-7, with no clear D. DNA for the CDR3: TGTGCCAGCAGTTACAGGCGCCAGAACTACGAGCAGTACTTC. Its protein is CASSYRRQNYEQYF.